This T cell receptor (beta chain) was sequenced during a study of regulatory T cells in long-lasting Graves disease. This clonotype was seen a handful of times. CDR1 is SGHDN, CDR2 FVKESK, per germline. The germline V and J ends were trimmed by 4 bases and 10 bases, with 16 bases remaining between them. CDR3 size: 13 residues. Documented time point: persistent/refractory GD, antithyroid drugs over 5 years with positive TRAb. Extracted RNA from PBMCs served as the source of the TCR library. Peripheral blood, approximately 9 milliliters per patient, was collected in EDTA tubes. CDR3-region Arm-PCR and iRepertoire HTBI primers produced the TCR beta libraries. TCRdb re-derived calls from the multiplex PCR reads in MiXCR, one entry per CDR3 protein. This table has approximately 380,000 distinct CDR3 sequences, about a fifth appearing once.

The receptor was isolated from a female donor with Graves disease. The starting material was peripheral blood mononuclear cells (PBMCs), obtained when the disease was refractory, from a patient treated with antithyroid drugs. The chain combines TRBV14 with TRBJ1-2; perhaps TRBD1 as D (6 bases). For the CDR3, the DNA is TGTGCCAGCAGCCGGAACCGACAGGTTTCCTACACCTTC. The encoded protein is CASSRNRQVSYTF.